This T cell receptor beta chain was identified in a study of shared clonotypes between healthy human individuals. Study results and limitations: All-four-donor shared clonotypes had higher generation probabilities than non-shared clonotypes did. Estimated richness values were generally larger in naive subsets than in memory subsets.

About this clone itself: Its antigen remains unknown.

The donor population consisted of healthy HIV-negative adults with no recent acute infections or vaccinations. How the authors handled the data: From ImmunoSEQ came sequences covering only the junction and carrying no quality scores, so filtering differed. The assay was immunoSEQ multiplex PCR, and TCRdb's table has in-frame clones only and misses some. V, J and clone size are those of that table, while D and trimming were read from the DNA. The sample contains about 1.5 million clones, nearly 99% of which appear only once. Sequenced material: naive CD4+ T cells sorted from blood. Subset defined: CD45RA+ positively selected. This receptor was identified in a man aged 25-45 years in good health.

This CDR3 reads CASSRGQSSYEQYF. The CDR3 coding sequence is TGTGCCAGTAGTCGGGGACAGAGCTCCTACGAGCAGTACTTC. The chain links TRBV19 to TRBJ2-7; 7 bases map to TRBD1. The CDR3 has 14 residues. Germline assignment: CDR1 LNHDA and CDR2 SQIVND (reference sequence). Trimming at V came to 5 bases and at J to 0 bases, leaving 4 bases not matched to a gene.